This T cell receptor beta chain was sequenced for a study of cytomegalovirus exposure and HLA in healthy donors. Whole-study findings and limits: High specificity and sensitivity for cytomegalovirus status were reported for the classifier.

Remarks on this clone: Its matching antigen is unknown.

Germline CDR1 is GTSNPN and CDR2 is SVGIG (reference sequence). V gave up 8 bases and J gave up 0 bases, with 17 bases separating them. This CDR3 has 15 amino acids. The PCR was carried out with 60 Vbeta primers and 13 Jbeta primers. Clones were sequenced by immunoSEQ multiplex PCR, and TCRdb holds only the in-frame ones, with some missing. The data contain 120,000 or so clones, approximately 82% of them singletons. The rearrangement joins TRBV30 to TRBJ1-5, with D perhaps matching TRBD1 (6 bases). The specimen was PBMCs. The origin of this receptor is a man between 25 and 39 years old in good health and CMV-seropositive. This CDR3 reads CAAGAETYSNQPQHF. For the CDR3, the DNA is TGTGCCGCAGGGGCGGAAACGTATAGCAATCAGCCCCAGCATTTT. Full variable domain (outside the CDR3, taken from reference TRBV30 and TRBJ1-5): SQTIHQWPATLVQPVGSPLSLECTVEGTSNPNLYWYRQAAGRGLQLLFYSVGIGQISSEVPQNLSASRPQDRQFILSSKKLLLSDSGFYLCAAGAETYSNQPQHFGDGTRLSIL.